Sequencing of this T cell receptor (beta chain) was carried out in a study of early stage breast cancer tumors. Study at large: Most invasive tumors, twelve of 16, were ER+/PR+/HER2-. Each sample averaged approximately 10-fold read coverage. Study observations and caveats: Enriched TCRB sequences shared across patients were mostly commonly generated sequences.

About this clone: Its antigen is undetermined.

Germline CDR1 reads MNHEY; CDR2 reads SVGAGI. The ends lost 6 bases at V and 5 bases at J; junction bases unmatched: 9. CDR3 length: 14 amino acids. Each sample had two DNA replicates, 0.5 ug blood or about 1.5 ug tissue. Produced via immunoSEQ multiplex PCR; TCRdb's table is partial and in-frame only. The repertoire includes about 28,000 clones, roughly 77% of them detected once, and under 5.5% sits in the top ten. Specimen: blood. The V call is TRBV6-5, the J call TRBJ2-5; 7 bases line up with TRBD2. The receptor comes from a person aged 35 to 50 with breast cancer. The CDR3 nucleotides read TGTGCCAGCAGACTAGCGAACCACCGGGAGACCCAGTACTTC. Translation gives CASRLANHRETQYF.